The present T cell receptor (beta chain) was sequenced within a study of shared clonotypes between healthy human individuals. Study information: Each donor contributed plates that comprised three CD4 naive, three CD4 memory, two CD8 naive and one CD8 memory. The study's findings and limits: What limited the represented genetic and exposure-history diversity was the small number of donors. Compared with clonotypes that all four donors shared, non-shared clonotypes had lower generation probabilities.

All participating donors were Caucasian adults from Nashville, Tennessee. Profiling relied on immunoSEQ multiplex PCR, and the TCRdb table lists in-frame clones only, not all of them. The sample has roughly 660,000 clones, roughly 88% seen once. CDR1 and CDR2 from the germline V gene are KGHSH and LQKENI. The CDR3 loop spans 16 amino acids. Trimming removed 6 bases from V and 0 bases from J, with 15 bases in between. Turning to this clone: As yet, its antigen is unknown.

This sequence was found in a man aged 18 to 35 in good health. Some clones in this sample may be carry-over from other donors' samples. This chain uses TRBV18 with TRBJ2-1; perhaps D is TRBD1 or TRBD2 (5 bases each). Material for sequencing was memory CD8+ T cells from PBMCs. The subset denotes: CD45RO+ cells pooled with CCR7-negative TemRA cells. CDR3 region: CASSRGPPSSYNEQFF. CDR3 bases: TGTGCCAGCTCTAGGGGACCGCCGAGCTCCTACAATGAGCAGTTCTTC. The whole variable domain, remainder taken from reference TRBV18 and TRBJ2-1, is NAGVMQNPRHLVRRRGQEARLRCSPMKGHSHVYWYRQLPEEGLKFMVYLQKENIIDESGMPKERFSAEFPKEGPSILRIQQVVRGDSAAYFCASSRGPPSSYNEQFFGPGTRLTVL.